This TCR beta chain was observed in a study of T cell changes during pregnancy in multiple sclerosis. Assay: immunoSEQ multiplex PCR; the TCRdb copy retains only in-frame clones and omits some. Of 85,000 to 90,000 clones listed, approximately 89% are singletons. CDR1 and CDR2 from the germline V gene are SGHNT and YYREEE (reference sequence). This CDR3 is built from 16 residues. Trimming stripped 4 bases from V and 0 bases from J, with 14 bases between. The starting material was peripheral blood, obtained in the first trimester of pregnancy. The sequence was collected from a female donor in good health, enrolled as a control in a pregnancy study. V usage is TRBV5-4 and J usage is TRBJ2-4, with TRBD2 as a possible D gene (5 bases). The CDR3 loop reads CASSPGEGLAKNIQYF. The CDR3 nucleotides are TGTGCCAGCAGCCCCGGGGAAGGTCTAGCCAAAAACATTCAGTACTTC.